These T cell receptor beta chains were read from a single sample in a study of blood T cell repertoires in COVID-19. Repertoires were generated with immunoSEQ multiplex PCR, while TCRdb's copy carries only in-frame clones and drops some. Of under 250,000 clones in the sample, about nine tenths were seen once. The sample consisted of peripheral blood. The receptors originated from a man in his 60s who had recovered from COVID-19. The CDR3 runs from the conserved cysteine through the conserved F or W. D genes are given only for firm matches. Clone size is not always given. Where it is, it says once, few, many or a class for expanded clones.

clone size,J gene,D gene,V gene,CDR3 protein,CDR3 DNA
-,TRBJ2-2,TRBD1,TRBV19,CASSIKGTANTGELFF,TGTGCCAGTAGTATAAAAGGGACAGCAAACACCGGGGAGCTGTTTTTT
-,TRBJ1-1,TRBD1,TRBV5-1,CASSKTGSSTEAFF,TGCGCCAGCAGCAAGACAGGGTCGAGCACTGAAGCTTTCTTT
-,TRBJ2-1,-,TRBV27,CASSLARTTYNEQFF,TGTGCCAGCAGTTTGGCGCGGACAACCTACAATGAGCAGTTCTTC
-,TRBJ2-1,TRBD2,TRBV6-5,CASTYGGASYNEQFF,TGTGCCAGCACCTACGGGGGGGCCTCCTACAATGAGCAGTTCTTC
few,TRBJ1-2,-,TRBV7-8,CASRPRQPNYGYTF,TGTGCCAGCAGACCCAGACAGCCTAACTATGGCTACACCTTC
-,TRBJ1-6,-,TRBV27,CASSLYGGGLTLHF,TGTGCCAGCAGCTTGTACGGGGGTGGGCTAACCCTCCACTTT
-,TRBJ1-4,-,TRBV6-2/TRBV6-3,CASSNRVNEKLFF,TGTGCCAGCAGCAACAGGGTGAATGAAAAACTGTTTTTT
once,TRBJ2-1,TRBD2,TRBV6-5,CASSPVRESNEQFF,TGTGCCAGCAGCCCAGTGCGGGAGTCGAATGAGCAGTTCTTC
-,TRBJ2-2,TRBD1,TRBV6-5,CASRGQGAAGELFF,TGTGCCAGCCGAGGACAGGGGGCGGCCGGGGAGCTGTTTTTT
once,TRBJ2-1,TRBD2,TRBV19,CASSIDLTSPPYEQFF,TGTGCCAGTAGTATAGATCTGACTAGCCCTCCGTATGAGCAGTTCTTC
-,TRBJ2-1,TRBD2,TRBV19,CASRGTSGGYEQFF,TGTGCCAGTAGAGGGACTAGCGGGGGCTATGAGCAGTTCTTC
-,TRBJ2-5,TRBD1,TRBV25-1,CASSPFRGQETQYF,TGTGCCAGCAGTCCATTCAGGGGGCAAGAGACCCAGTACTTC
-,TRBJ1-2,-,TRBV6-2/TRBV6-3,CASSYGPGSKGYTF,TGTGCCAGCAGTTACGGCCCAGGGTCCAAAGGCTACACCTTC
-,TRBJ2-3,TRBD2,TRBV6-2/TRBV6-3,CASSAAQWREVTDTQYF,TGTGCCAGCAGTGCCGCCCAATGGCGGGAGGTTACAGATACGCAGTATTTT
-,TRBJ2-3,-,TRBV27,CASGLEDTQYF,TGTGCCAGCGGACTGGAGGATACGCAGTATTTT
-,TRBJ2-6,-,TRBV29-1,CSVASSSGANVLTF,TGCAGCGTTGCGTCCAGCTCTGGGGCCAACGTCCTGACTTTC
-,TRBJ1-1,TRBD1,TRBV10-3,CAIRMTGRTEAFF,TGTGCCATCAGGATGACAGGGAGGACTGAAGCTTTCTTT
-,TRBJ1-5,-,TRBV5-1,CASSFYSNQPQHF,TGCGCCAGCAGCTTTTATAGCAATCAGCCCCAGCATTTT
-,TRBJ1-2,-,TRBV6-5,CASSYYPGGANYGYTF,TGTGCCAGCAGTTACTATCCCGGGGGAGCTAACTATGGCTACACCTTC
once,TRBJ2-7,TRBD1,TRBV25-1,CASSEWGQGKYEQYF,TGTGCCAGCAGTGAATGGGGACAGGGGAAATACGAGCAGTACTTC
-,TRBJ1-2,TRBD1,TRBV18,CASSRGQSANYGYTF,TGTGCCAGCTCACGGGGACAGTCAGCTAACTATGGCTACACCTTC
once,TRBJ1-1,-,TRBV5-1,CASSPLGGNTEAFF,TGCGCCAGCAGCCCCCTTGGAGGGAACACTGAAGCTTTCTTT
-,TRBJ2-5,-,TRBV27,CASSFGTRQETQYF,TGTGCCAGCAGTTTTGGCACACGACAAGAGACCCAGTACTTC
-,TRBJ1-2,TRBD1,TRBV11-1,CASSPRGQMLHYTF,TGTGCCAGCAGTCCCCGGGGACAGATGCTACACTACACCTTC